This TCR beta chain was sequenced during a study of CD8 T cells in Susac syndrome. As for the study in general: When their blood was taken, patients with Susac syndrome were therapy-naive, taking corticosteroids, or taking intravenous immunoglobulin alone.

This clonotype was observed once. In germline, CDR1 is SGHDT, CDR2 YYEEEE. The CDR3 runs 13 residues. The junction had 5 bases not matched to a gene; V was cut back by 3 bases and J by 6 bases. cDNA came from approximately 0.5 to 1 ug RNA primed by random hexamers. Multiplex immunoSEQ PCR targeted 54 Vbeta and 13 Jbeta TCR beta segments. TCRdb reanalysed the immunoSEQ multiplex PCR reads using MiXCR and keeps one entry per CDR3 protein. The table lists roughly 190,000 distinct CDR3 sequences, roughly 90% of them singletons. The specimen sequenced was CD4+ T cells from PBMCs. This TCR came from a human donor with Susac syndrome. V and J are TRBV5-6 and TRBJ1-2; 7 bases are shared with TRBD1. The CDR3 DNA reads as TGTGCCAGCAGCTCTGGGACAGAGAATGGCTACACCTTC. It specifies CASSSGTENGYTF. The entire variable domain, with the rest obtained from reference TRBV5-6 and TRBJ1-2, is as follows: DAGVTQSPTHLIKTRGQQVTLRCSPKSGHDTVSWYQQALGQGPQFIFQYYEEEERQRGNFPDRFSGHQFPNYSSELNVNALLLGDSALYLCASSSGTENGYTFGSGTRLTVV.